The clone carrying this TCR beta chain was seen a handful of times. Primers used in a second PCR of about 6 to 11 cycles were a sample-barcoded 5' primer and a J-beta primer mix. Each CDR3 protein is one row after TCRdb ran MiXCR on the 5' RACE reads. The data hold 550,000 to 600,000 distinct CDR3 sequences, with 27% observed a single time. This sample is drawn from a study of blood T cells in healthy people across ages. The germline V gene encodes CDR1 DFQATT and CDR2 SNEGSKA (reference sequence). The CDR3 is 13 residues long. The V segment lost 5 bases and the J segment 6 bases; nucleotides outside the gene matches: 7.

Sequencing was performed on blood. The chain links TRBV20-1 to TRBJ2-1, with 7 bases fitting TRBD1. The sequence was obtained from an older woman in good health. The CDR3 reads CSAPRDSTNEQFF. CDR3 DNA sequence: TGCAGTGCTCCCCGGGACAGCACCAATGAGCAGTTCTTC.